This passage covers 7 T cell receptor beta chains from one sample sequenced in a study of T cell responses to AZD1222 COVID-19 vaccine. Data came from immunoSEQ multiplex PCR; TCRdb stores just in-frame clones and leaves some out. The sample records more than 150,000 clones, around nine tenths being singletons. The source material was peripheral blood, sampled on day 0 of AZD1222 vaccination. The receptors were gathered from an adult in good health.

The chain employs TRBV5-8 and TRBJ1-2; the match to TRBD1 covers 12 bases. With 0 bases clipped from V and 3 bases from J, the junction kept 9 bases outside the gene matches. Per the germline V gene, CDR1 is SGHTS and CDR2 is YDEGEE. This CDR3 comprises 18 residues. The CDR3 is CASSLATGTGGADYGYTF. In nucleotides, the CDR3 is TGTGCCAGCAGCTTGGCTACCGGGACAGGGGGCGCGGACTATGGCTACACCTTC.

This chain joins TRBV7-9 and TRBJ2-1, with 11 bases lining up with TRBD2. CDR1 and CDR2 (germline): SEHNR, FQNEAQ (reference sequence). The length of the CDR3 is 16 residues. Trimming took 1 base from V and 2 from J; bases not matched to a gene: 1. As DNA, the CDR3 is TGTGCCAGCAGCTTAGTAGCGGGAGGGACCTACAATGAGCAGTTCTTC. It translates to CASSLVAGGTYNEQFF. The variable domain in full, completed from reference TRBV7-9 and TRBJ2-1, reads DTGVSQNPRHKITKRGQNVTFRCDPISEHNRLYWYRQTLGQGPEFLTYFQNEAQLEKSRLLSDRFSAERPKGSFSTLEIQRTEQGDSAMYLCASSLVAGGTYNEQFFGPGTRLTVL.

This chain joins TRBV28 and TRBJ1-2; D possibly corresponds to TRBD1 (6 bases). This CDR3 is built from 14 residues. The germline V and J ends were trimmed by 5 bases and 2 bases, with 12 bases remaining between them. Per the germline V gene, CDR1 is MDHEN and CDR2 is SYDVKM. The CDR3 protein is CASSPRGGNYGYTF. The CDR3 DNA is TGTGCCAGCAGTCCCAGGGGAGGCAACTATGGCTACACCTTC.

CDR3 nucleotides: TGTGCCAGTACCCGGACAGGGGTATCCCTTCAGCCCCAGCATTTT. It encodes CASTRTGVSLQPQHF. This chain joins TRBV19 and TRBJ1-5; TRBD1 matches at 9 bases. The V gene's germline CDR1 is LNHDA and CDR2 SQIVND (reference sequence). This CDR3 contains 15 residues. The trim removed 7 bases at V and 6 bases at J, leaving 10 bases unmatched.

The chain links TRBV19 to TRBJ1-1; D gene ambiguous. The CDR3 totals 14 residues. Trimming took 3 bases from V and 11 from J, leaving 19 bases between them. CDR1 and CDR2 (germline): LNHDA, SQIVND (reference sequence). The CDR3 loop is CASSIRSLRKPAFF. DNA of the CDR3: TGTGCCAGTAGTATCAGAAGTCTTAGAAAACCGGCTTTCTTT.

This clone was recorded a few times. The V and J genes are TRBV10-3 and TRBJ2-7, with TRBD1 identical over 7 bases. J was trimmed by 3 bases and V by 2 bases; bases with no gene match: 10. The CDR3 is 16 amino acids. Germline values: CDR1 ENHRY, CDR2 SYGVKD. CDR3 sequence reads: CAISEPSGQHYYEQYF. Here the CDR3 DNA reads TGTGCCATCAGTGAGCCGTCGGGACAGCATTACTACGAGCAGTACTTC.

The chain employs TRBV2 and TRBJ2-7; 8 bases agree with TRBD1. The V and J ends lost 6 bases and 0 bases, in that order; junction bases with no gene match: 13. The CDR3 consists of 17 residues. Per germline, CDR1 SNHLY and CDR2 FYNNEI. The CDR3 is CASRNGASGGLSYEQYF. CDR3 DNA sequence: TGTGCCAGCAGGAACGGGGCTTCAGGGGGCCTCTCCTACGAGCAGTACTTC.